This TCR beta chain was identified during a study of blood T cell repertoires in COVID-19. CDR1 is SGHTA, CDR2 FQGNSA, per germline. The CDR3 runs to 15 residues. With 3 bases removed from V and 1 base from J, the gap between germline ends came to 10 bases. The cohort comprised adults aged about 18 to 100 years residing in about two dozen US areas. The study assigned cohorts using participant-reported clinical history. Some clones are missing from TCRdb's copy, which holds only in-frame ones; the method was immunoSEQ multiplex PCR. The repertoire consists of about 360,000 clones, with 88% occurring once and the leading ten covering 2% to 2.5%.

This receptor was identified in a woman aged 40 to 50 with acute COVID-19. Sequencing used PBMCs or T cells enriched from blood (not recorded which). The chain is built from TRBV7-2 and TRBJ1-5; tentatively, D is TRBD1 (5 bases). This chain's CDR3 is CASSFSGRSNQPQHF. The CDR3 DNA sequence: TGTGCCAGCAGCTTTTCAGGGCGGAGCAATCAGCCCCAGCATTTT.